This TCR beta chain originates from a study of CD8+ T cells in alopecia areata. Whole-study context: Oral tofacitinib (5 to 10 mg twice daily) was administered to treated patients. Tofacitinib exposure lasted 6 to 18 months, followed by 6 months off drug. Whole-study findings and limits: More clonal than normal scalp was lesional scalp, particularly alopecia totalis/universalis. Patients showed less clear TCR sequence sharing than mice, possibly partly because of HLA diversity.

Turning to this clone: Its antigen is as yet unknown.

TCR sequencing used cDNA made by reverse transcription of extracted RNA. Profiled with immunoSEQ multiplex PCR; TCRdb holds only in-frame clones, not every one. The sample lists about 200,000 clones, about three fifths seen once, with 0.45% in the top ten. V shed 7 bases and J shed 3 bases, with 14 bases lying between them. This CDR3 comprises 13 residues. Germline loops: CDR1 SGHRS, CDR2 YFSETQ. The rearrangement uses TRBV5-1 and TRBJ2-7, with D perhaps matching TRBD1 (6 bases). The receptor was derived from a human donor with alopecia areata. Material: CD4+ T cells sorted from blood, obtained at week 0. This CDR3 reads CASGLQGSYEQYF. CDR3 nucleotide sequence: TGCGCCAGCGGGCTCCAGGGGAGCTACGAGCAGTACTTC.